This T cell receptor beta chain is from a study of blood T cell repertoires in COVID-19. Study-level information: Acute and convalescent COVID-19 specimens originated in the United States, Italy and Spain. PBMCs, B-cell-depleted T cells, or T cells were the source of the cDNA or gDNA that made up the material.

Methods used by the authors: Reference gene primer amplification gave estimated nucleated cell counts. Generated by immunoSEQ multiplex PCR, the TCRdb table keeps only in-frame clones and is missing some. That table furnishes V, J and clone size, whereas the DNA furnished D and trimming. The table lists approximately 20,000 clones, about 83% of them singletons, with 40% to 60% in the top ten. CDR1 and CDR2 (germline): SGHDN, FVKESK. CDR3 length: 12 amino acids. Trimming took off 0 bases at V and 8 bases at J, with 7 bases between the two ends. The chain is built from TRBV14 and TRBJ1-2; D gene ambiguous. Sequenced: peripheral blood. The TCR originated in a man between 65 and 85 years old with acute or convalescent COVID-19. CDR3 DNA: TGTGCCAGCAGCCAAGATGAACAGGGCTACACCTTC. Its translation: CASSQDEQGYTF.